The sample holds many counts of the clone carrying this T cell receptor beta chain. The antigen is not known. The data were obtained in a study of breast tumors, draining lymph nodes, adjacent tissues. Points from the study as a whole: Tumor T cell lymph node origin was a supported hypothesis, not proven.

CDR3 length: 13 amino acids. V was shortened by 3 bases and J by 9 bases, with 15 bases between the two germline ends. The V gene's germline CDR1 is DFQATT and CDR2 SNEGSKA (reference sequence). A single record per CDR3 protein comes from TCRdb applying MiXCR to the multiplex PCR reads. The sample includes approximately 130,000 distinct CDR3 sequences, 21% of them seen just once. Breast cancer patients provided tissue from their axillary draining lymph nodes. The sequencing sample was made of axillary lymph node tissue. The chain combines TRBV20-1 with TRBJ2-1, with D perhaps matching TRBD2 (6 bases). This clonotype was obtained from a female donor with breast cancer. Some clones in this sample may be carry-over from other donors' samples. For the CDR3, the DNA is TGCAGTGCTAGCGGGAGACTGTCTACTGAGCAGTTCTTC. It yields the protein CSASGRLSTEQFF.